The 6 T cell receptor beta chains below come from one sample, sequenced in a study of Ad26.COV2.S vaccination and SARS-CoV-2 variants. Regarding treatment: some 19 received Ad26.COV2.S at low or high dose, single or two shots; a few received placebo; per-sample allocation not given. Following the first vaccine or placebo injection, samples were taken on day 63. Produced via immunoSEQ multiplex PCR; TCRdb's table is partial and in-frame only. The data hold 200,000 to 300,000 clones, with roughly 85% observed a single time. The specimen was peripheral blood, collected in a trial of Ad26.COV2.S vaccine versus placebo. The receptors stem from a person between 18 and 65 years old who received the Ad26.COV2.S COVID-19 vaccine or a placebo.

The gene calls are TRBV5-4 and TRBJ2-1, with TRBD2 matching 8 bases. The CDR3 spans 14 residues. In germline, CDR1 is SGHNT, CDR2 YYREEE (reference sequence). V shed 4 bases, J shed 10 bases, and the junction held 10 bases outside the gene matches. CDR3 coding DNA: TGTGCCAGCAGCCTCCCCCTCATAGCGGGAGAGCAGTTCTTC. This codes for CASSLPLIAGEQFF.

The genes are TRBV19 and TRBJ2-3, with TRBD1 identical over 7 bases. CDR3 size: 15 residues. The trim removed 5 bases at V and 1 base at J, leaving 6 bases unmatched. Per the germline V gene, CDR1 is LNHDA and CDR2 is SQIVND (reference sequence). The CDR3 loop reads CASSPDRVGTDTQYF. In DNA form, the CDR3 reads TGTGCCAGTAGTCCCGACAGGGTAGGCACAGATACGCAGTATTTT.

The V gene is TRBV11-2, the J gene TRBJ2-3; 8 positions match TRBD2. The CDR3 is 15 residues long. Trimming at V came to 1 base and at J to 5 bases, leaving 5 bases not matched to a gene. Germline V CDR1 and CDR2: SGHAT, FQNNGV. CDR3 region: CASSLVPLAGDTQYF. As DNA, the CDR3 is TGTGCCAGCAGCTTAGTTCCCCTAGCGGGAGATACGCAGTATTTT.

The chain has TRBV7-9 and TRBJ1-4; D perhaps matches TRBD1 (6 bases). The length of the CDR3 is 15 residues. The V end was cut by 5 bases, the J end by 4 bases, with 14 bases between. Germline V lookup: CDR1 SEHNR, CDR2 FQNEAQ (reference sequence). The CDR3 DNA sequence: TGTGCCAGCAGCGGAGGGGGGAAGAGTAATGAAAAACTGTTTTTT. Its protein product is CASSGGGKSNEKLFF.

This sequence joins TRBV20-1 and TRBJ1-2; no clear D. The CDR3 is made up of 11 amino acids. Germline V gene data show CDR1 as DFQATT and CDR2 as SNEGSKA (reference sequence). This CDR3 is CRGPINYGYTF. As DNA, the CDR3 is TGCAGAGGACCGATCAACTATGGCTACACCTTC.

The gene calls are TRBV3-1 (or the pseudogene TRBV3-2) and TRBJ2-3; no reliable D call. Germline lookup yields CDR1 LGHDT and CDR2 YNNKEL (reference sequence). V lost 6 bases and J lost 2, with 3 bases in between. The CDR3 contains 11 residues. CDR3 loop: CASSYTDTQYF. The DNA for the CDR3 is TGTGCCAGCAGTTACACAGATACGCAGTATTTT.